Reported below is one T cell receptor (beta chain). The data were taken from a study of T cell changes during pregnancy in multiple sclerosis. Profiled with immunoSEQ multiplex PCR; TCRdb holds only in-frame clones, not every one. The data hold about 60,000 clones, with approximately 92% observed a single time. Germline values: CDR1 LNHDA, CDR2 SQIVND (reference sequence). The CDR3 sequence is 12 residues long. V was pared by 9 bases and J by 0 bases, with 3 bases between. Sequenced here: peripheral blood, sampled in the first trimester of pregnancy. This TCR derives from a female donor with multiple sclerosis, enrolled in a pregnancy study. The chain employs TRBV19 and TRBJ2-6; D remains unclear. The CDR3: CASLSGANVLTF. The CDR3, as DNA: TGTGCCAGCCTCTCTGGGGCCAACGTCCTGACTTTC.